The 25 T cell receptor beta chains given below trace back to one sample, sequenced in a study of blood T cell repertoires in COVID-19. Some clones are missing from TCRdb's copy, which holds only in-frame ones; the method was immunoSEQ multiplex PCR. The sample yields under 100,000 clones, about 88% seen once. Sequencing input: peripheral blood. The receptors were sampled from a man aged 40-55 years with acute or convalescent COVID-19.

The chain carries TRBV7-3 and TRBJ2-1, with a tentative D call TRBD2 (6 bases). V lost 3 bases and J lost 3, with 9 bases in between. This CDR3 comprises 14 residues. Germline V gene sequence: CDR1 SGHTA, CDR2 FQGTGA. CDR3 region: CASSFGGIYNEQFF. The CDR3, as DNA: TGTGCCAGCAGCTTCGGGGGAATCTACAATGAGCAGTTCTTC.

The rearrangement joins TRBV5-1 to TRBJ1-1; D gene uncertain. The CDR3 sequence is 13 residues long. Trimming left V 5 bases short and J 2 bases short, with 10 bases between. The germline gives CDR1 SGHRS, CDR2 YFSETQ. CDR3 DNA: TGCGCCAGCAGTTTGCACAGCAACACTGAAGCTTTCTTT. Translating gives CASSLHSNTEAFF. The whole variable domain, remainder taken from reference TRBV5-1 and TRBJ1-1, is KAGVTQTPRYLIKTRGQQVTLSCSPISGHRSVSWYQQTPGQGLQFLFEYFSETQRNKGNFPGRFSGRQFSNSRSEMNVSTLELGDSALYLCASSLHSNTEAFFGQGTRLTVV.

The chain combines TRBV12-3 or TRBV12-4 with TRBJ2-2, with D maybe TRBD1 (6 bases). This CDR3 spans 13 amino acids. The V and J ends lost 7 bases and 3 bases respectively, with 9 bases between them. The CDR3 loop reads CASTDRYTGELFF. The CDR3 DNA sequence: TGTGCCAGCACCGACAGGTACACCGGGGAGCTGTTTTTT.

The V call is TRBV19, the J call TRBJ1-1; D is undetermined. V was cut by 6 bases and J by 0 bases, with 2 bases left in between. The length of the CDR3 is 11 residues. CDR1 and CDR2 (germline): LNHDA, SQIVND (reference sequence). The CDR3 nucleotides read TGTGCCAGTAGCATGAACACTGAAGCTTTCTTT. It codes for CASSMNTEAFF.

The chain couples TRBV6-5 to TRBJ2-1, with 8 bases matching TRBD1. The V gene's germline CDR1 is MNHEY and CDR2 SVGAGI. With V trimmed by 4 bases and J by 1 base, 6 bases remained unmatched. The CDR3 is made up of 16 amino acids. CDR3 loop: CASSWGTGDSYNEQFF. For the CDR3, the DNA is TGTGCCAGCAGTTGGGGGACAGGTGATTCCTACAATGAGCAGTTCTTC.

This sequence joins TRBV12-3 or TRBV12-4 and TRBJ2-1; D remains unclear. The V and J ends lost 3 bases and 11 bases respectively, with 8 bases between them. The CDR3 is 11 residues long. The CDR3 bases are TGTGCCAGCAGTTTGTTAGCTCAGCAGTTCTTC. It encodes CASSLLAQQFF.

V usage is TRBV10-3 and J usage is TRBJ1-5, with 8 bases aligning to TRBD1. The germline V gene has CDR1 ENHRY and CDR2 SYGVKD. The trim removed 9 bases at V and 5 bases at J, leaving 3 bases unmatched. CDR3 length: 12 residues. This CDR3 reads CAIGTGDQPQHF. CDR3 sequence (DNA): TGTGCCATTGGGACAGGCGATCAGCCCCAGCATTTT.

This clone was detected a few times. This chain joins TRBV19 and TRBJ2-7, with 8 bases matching TRBD1. Unmatched junction bases numbered 2, after V lost 3 bases and J lost 1 base. Germline V gives CDR1 LNHDA, CDR2 SQIVND (reference sequence). The CDR3 runs to 14 residues. CDR3 sequence: CASSIQGASYEQYF. The CDR3 nucleotides read TGTGCCAGTAGTATCCAGGGGGCTTCCTACGAGCAGTACTTC. Based on the CDR3 plus reference TRBV19 and TRBJ2-7, the full variable domain is DGGITQSPKYLFRKEGQNVTLSCEQNLNHDAMYWYRQDPGQGLRLIYYSQIVNDFQKGDIAEGYSVSREKKESFPLTVTSAQKNPTAFYLCASSIQGASYEQYFGPGTRLTVT.

The rearrangement links TRBV27 to TRBJ1-4; D perhaps matches TRBD1 (5 bases). The V and J ends lost 5 bases and 0 bases respectively, with 13 bases between them. This CDR3 has 16 amino acids. Germline values: CDR1 MNHEY, CDR2 SMNVEV (reference sequence). CDR3 sequence (DNA): TGTGCCAGCAGTCAGAATCGCAGGGCAACTAATGAAAAACTGTTTTTT. Translated, it gives CASSQNRRATNEKLFF.

The chain recombines TRBV5-1 with TRBJ1-1; the D is unclear. With 2 bases removed from V and 4 bases from J, the gap between germline ends came to 12 bases. The CDR3 covers 14 residues. Germline CDR1 is SGHRS and CDR2 is YFSETQ. The CDR3 spells CASSFESGLTEAFF. CDR3 DNA: TGCGCCAGCAGCTTTGAGTCTGGGCTCACTGAAGCTTTCTTT.

The chain combines TRBV7-2 with TRBJ2-3, with 8 positions matching TRBD2. Losses at the gene ends were 8 bases for V and 3 bases for J; bases not matched to a gene: 10. CDR3 length: 15 residues. Per the germline V gene, CDR1 is SGHTA and CDR2 is FQGNSA. CDR3 amino acids: CASRRAGALTDTQYF. For the CDR3, the DNA is TGTGCCAGCCGTCGAGCGGGAGCTCTGACAGATACGCAGTATTTT.

V is TRBV10-3 and J is TRBJ2-7; 9 positions agree with TRBD1. With V trimmed by 4 bases and J by 5 bases, 6 bases remained unmatched. The CDR3 has 14 residues. Germline V lookup: CDR1 ENHRY, CDR2 SYGVKD. The CDR3 nucleotides read TGTGCCATCAGTGGGGGGACAGGGAACCACGAGCAGTACTTC. It yields the protein CAISGGTGNHEQYF.

CDR3 residues: CASSPGTVIYGYTF. The CDR3, as DNA: TGTGCCAGCAGCCCCGGGACAGTAATCTATGGCTACACCTTC. This chain joins TRBV5-6 and TRBJ1-2; 7 bases align to TRBD1. CDR1 SGHDT and CDR2 YYEEEE come from the germline V gene. J was trimmed by 4 bases and V by 4 bases; bases with no gene match: 7. The CDR3 loop spans 14 amino acids.

The chain uses TRBV6-5 and TRBJ1-2; 7 nucleotides match TRBD1. V was pared by 7 bases and J by 4 bases, with 12 bases of the junction left unmatched. This CDR3 is built from 15 residues. Germline V gene sequence: CDR1 MNHEY, CDR2 SVGAGI. CDR3 residues: CASTTVQGPAYGYTF. In DNA, the CDR3 is TGTGCCAGCACCACCGTACAGGGGCCCGCCTATGGCTACACCTTC.

V is TRBV5-4 and J is TRBJ2-6; no definite D call. The CDR3 totals 13 residues. Trimming took 1 base from V and 4 from J, leaving 3 bases between them. The germline V gene encodes CDR1 SGHNT and CDR2 YYREEE (reference sequence). The CDR3 sequence: CASSLTGANVLTF. The CDR3, as DNA: TGTGCCAGCAGCTTGACAGGGGCCAACGTCCTGACTTTC.

CDR3 loop: CASSLSRLGGDSPLHF. CDR3 bases: TGTGCCAGCAGCCTAAGTCGGTTGGGGGGGGATTCACCCCTCCACTTT. The V and J genes are TRBV3-1 (or the pseudogene TRBV3-2) and TRBJ1-6, with a possible D match to TRBD1 (5 bases). Trimming pared 4 bases from V and 8 bases from J, leaving 18 bases between. This CDR3 has 16 residues. Per germline, CDR1 LGHDT and CDR2 YNNKEL (reference sequence).

The chain is built from TRBV6-2 or TRBV6-3 and TRBJ1-5; D unresolved. CDR1 and CDR2 (germline): MNHEY, SVGEGT. Trimming left V 0 bases short and J 3 bases short, with 9 bases between. The CDR3 extends over 15 amino acids. The CDR3 here is CASSYSNGLNQPQHF. The CDR3 bases are TGTGCCAGCAGTTACTCGAACGGACTCAATCAGCCCCAGCATTTT.

This clone came up once. This rearrangement joins TRBV9 to TRBJ2-3, with unresolved D. Trimming took 0 bases from V and 5 from J, leaving 10 bases between them. This CDR3 contains 14 residues. Germline V lookup: CDR1 SGDLS, CDR2 YYNGEE. CDR3 amino acids: CASSVESDQDTQYF. CDR3 nucleotides: TGTGCCAGCAGCGTAGAAAGCGATCAAGATACGCAGTATTTT.

The chain is built from TRBV5-1 and TRBJ2-1; 11 bases align to TRBD2. V was clipped by 4 bases and J by 7 bases; unmatched bases: 7. Per germline, CDR1 SGHRS and CDR2 YFSETQ. This CDR3 is built from 15 residues. DNA for the CDR3: TGCGCCAGCAGCCATAGCGGGAGGGAGGTTAATGAGCAGTTCTTC. Its protein product is CASSHSGREVNEQFF.

The chain combines TRBV18 with TRBJ2-1, with 7 positions matching TRBD1. V was pared by 3 bases and J by 9 bases, with 5 bases of the junction left unmatched. This CDR3 comprises 13 residues. Per the germline V gene, CDR1 is KGHSH and CDR2 is LQKENI. For the CDR3, the DNA is TGTGCCAGCTCACCGCAGGGGGTCGGTGAGCAGTTCTTC. It is translated as CASSPQGVGEQFF.

Remarks on this clone: The same CDR3 can be traced to other DNA sequences in this sample. The chain combines TRBV12-3 or TRBV12-4 with TRBJ1-1, with D possibly being TRBD1 (5 bases). This CDR3 comprises 13 residues. The ends were cut back, 7 bases at V and 1 base at J, with 10 bases in the middle. CDR3 amino acids: CASKKQANTEAFF. The CDR3 nucleotides are TGTGCCAGCAAAAAACAGGCGAACACTGAAGCTTTCTTT.

The chain couples TRBV4-2 to TRBJ2-2, with 8 bases lining up with TRBD1. Germline V gene sequence: CDR1 LGHNA, CDR2 YNFKEQ. This CDR3 region has 15 residues. The junction had 6 bases not matched to a gene; V was cut back by 6 bases and J by 3 bases. CDR3 in amino acids: CASRWGQADTGELFF. The CDR3 nucleotides are TGTGCCAGCAGATGGGGACAGGCGGACACCGGGGAGCTGTTTTTT.

This clone has only a few counts. CDR3 sequence: CFERVNTEAFF. CDR3 sequence (DNA): TGTTTCGAGCGGGTAAACACTGAAGCTTTCTTT. This chain connects TRBV24-1 to TRBJ1-1; no firm D call. The germline V gene encodes CDR1 KGHDR and CDR2 SFDVKD. The CDR3 runs to 11 residues.

The V gene is TRBV9, the J gene TRBJ1-1; D not resolved. Germline V gene sequence: CDR1 SGDLS, CDR2 YYNGEE. The germline V and J ends were trimmed by 0 bases and 1 base, with 7 bases remaining between them. The CDR3 sequence is 14 residues long. The CDR3 sequence is CASSVGRGNTEAFF. The CDR3 nucleotides are TGTGCCAGCAGCGTAGGGAGAGGGAACACTGAAGCTTTCTTT.

The V and J genes are TRBV29-1 and TRBJ2-4, with D maybe TRBD2 (6 bases). The V and J ends lost 7 bases and 3 bases respectively, with 16 bases between them. Germline V gene lookup returns CDR1 SQVTM and CDR2 ANQGSEA. CDR3 length: 14 residues. As DNA, the CDR3 is TGCAGCGCCTGGGGGGACTTAGGCAAAAACATTCAGTACTTC. As protein: CSAWGDLGKNIQYF.